This T cell receptor beta chain derives from a study of tumor-infiltrating lymphocytes in primary liver carcinoma. The CDR3 length equals 16 residues, ends included. Looked up from germline, CDR1 is MNHNY and CDR2 is SVGAGI (reference sequence). Co-extraction of both nucleic acids (RNA and DNA) used roughly 20-34 mg of unsorted bulk tissue. Comment on this clonotype: Because the CDR3's place on the DNA is in doubt, the DNA is left out and the CDR3 is given as listed by TCRdb.

A constant-region primer served to make TCR beta cDNA from roughly 500 ng total RNA. Sequencing libraries for TCR beta derived from three nested multiplex PCR rounds that used slightly modified ARM-PCR. The first two PCR rounds used TRBV1-TRBV30 forward primers with a C-beta reverse primer, around 10 cycles each. Each CDR3 protein is one row after TCRdb ran MiXCR on the multiplex PCR reads. The repertoire holds about 35,000 distinct CDR3 sequences, with approximately 73% as singletons. This rearrangement joins TRBV6-6 to TRBJ2-1; the D call of TRBD1 is as the table states it, not checked on the DNA. The TCR comes from a man aged 35 to 55 with primary liver carcinoma and hepatitis B virus infection. Sequenced input: liver tumor tissue from sampling region 4. As for subset: tumor region T4, right-lateral pole. CDR3 sequence: CASSYRGVGPGNEHFF.